The count of the clone carrying this T cell receptor (beta chain) is one. These data come from a study of T cells in localized non-small cell lung cancer. TCRdb's table, derived via immunoSEQ multiplex PCR, lists solely in-frame clones and lacks some. Among around 25,000 clones listed, less than 90% were seen once. V shed 0 bases and J shed 6 bases, with 21 bases lying between them. CDR1 and CDR2 from the germline V gene are SGHTS and YDEGEE. The CDR3 sequence is 17 residues long. This sequence was found in a female donor aged 60 or older with stage I lung adenocarcinoma. The specimen comprised peripheral blood, sampled before any cancer treatment. The rearrangement joins TRBV5-8 to TRBJ1-1; perhaps TRBD1 as D (5 bases). CDR3 coding DNA: TGTGCCAGCAGCTTGGCCGGTCTCGGCCCGGGGCTTGCTGAAGCTTTCTTT. The encoded protein is CASSLAGLGPGLAEAFF.